The rows below give T cell receptor beta chains drawn from one sample of a study of glioma-infiltrating T cells after dendritic cell vaccination. The method was immunoSEQ multiplex PCR; TCRdb's version includes in-frame clones alone and lacks a portion of them. The sample shows roughly 60,000 clones, 86% of them seen only once. The sample in question was blood, obtained after dendritic cell vaccination. These receptors originate from a human donor with glioblastoma. Each CDR3 is given with its conserved first and last residue. A D gene is named only where the DNA matches it firmly. Clone size appears in some rows only: once, few, many, or a class for an expanded clone.

j_call v_call clone_size cdr3_length d_call cdr3_nt cdr3_aa
TRBJ2-7 TRBV5-6 once 15 TRBD1 TGTGCCAGCAGCTTGACGGGACAGGGGGCAAACGAGCAGTACTTC CASSLTGQGANEQYF
TRBJ2-5 TRBV4-1 NA 17 TRBD2 TGCGCCAGCAGCCAAGAAGGTTTGACTAGCGGGAGGGAGACCCAGTACTTC CASSQEGLTSGRETQYF
TRBJ2-7 TRBV29-1 NA 14 TRBD2 TGCAGCGTCTCACTAGCGGGGGGACTTTCCGAGCAGTACTTC CSVSLAGGLSEQYF
TRBJ1-3 TRBV2 NA 16 NA TGTGCCAGCAGTGAAGTGCGGGGGTTAGCAGGAAACACCATATATTTT CASSEVRGLAGNTIYF
TRBJ1-2 TRBV28 once 12 NA TGTGCCAGCAGTCGTACCGCGACAGGTTTGCGCTTC CASSRTATGLRF
TRBJ2-6 TRBV5-1 NA 18 TRBD1 TGCGCCAGCAGCTTGCTCCATGGGACAGGGTCTGGGGCCAACGTCCTGACTTTC CASSLLHGTGSGANVLTF
TRBJ2-7 TRBV4-3 once 16 TRBD1 TGCGCCAGCAGCAAGGGTGGGGGACAGGGCACCTACGAGCAGTACTTC CASSKGGGQGTYEQYF
TRBJ1-1 TRBV19 NA 13 NA TGTGCCAGTAGTATAGGGTCGGAGACTGAAGCTTTCTTT CASSIGSETEAFF
TRBJ1-6 TRBV21-1 NA 16 NA TGTGCCAGCAGCGGGCGAAACAGGGGGATCAATTCACCCCTCCACTTT CASSGRNRGINSPLHF
TRBJ1-6 TRBV19 NA 13 TRBD1 TGTGCCAGTAGCCGGGACAGGGGTTCACCCCTCCACTTT CASSRDRGSPLHF
TRBJ2-5 TRBV19 once 15 NA TGTGCCAGTAGTATAGACGGACTGACGGCAGAGACCCAGTACTTC CASSIDGLTAETQYF
TRBJ1-1 TRBV5-4 NA 16 TRBD1 TGTGCCAGCAGCTTGGCCTCCGGGACAGGGAACACTGAAGCTTTCTTT CASSLASGTGNTEAFF
TRBJ2-2 TRBV11-2 NA 14 TRBD1 TGTGCCAGCAGCCGACAGGGTAGCACCGGGGAGCTGTTTTTT CASSRQGSTGELFF
TRBJ2-7 TRBV7-2 NA 14 NA TGTGCCAGCAGCTTAGGGGCGGGGCCCTACGAGCAGTACTTC CASSLGAGPYEQYF
TRBJ2-6 TRBV7-2 NA 16 NA TGTGCCAGCCGGCGGGACCGTAGCGCTGGGGCCAACGTCCTGACTTTC CASRRDRSAGANVLTF
TRBJ2-3 TRBV10-2 NA 17 NA TGCGCCAGCAGTGAGTCCACCACATTGCCTAGCACAGATACGCAGTATTTT CASSESTTLPSTDTQYF
TRBJ2-5 TRBV9 NA 14 TRBD1 TGTGCCAGCAGCAAACGACAGGGGCAAGAGACCCAGTACTTC CASSKRQGQETQYF
TRBJ2-7 TRBV7-6 NA 15 TRBD1 TGTGCCAGCAGCTTGGAGGGGACAGGGGTTTACGAGCAGTACTTC CASSLEGTGVYEQYF
TRBJ2-7 TRBV10-3 NA 14 TRBD1 TGTGCCATCAGTGCCAACCGACAGGGCGACGAGCAGTACTTC CAISANRQGDEQYF
TRBJ1-5 TRBV5-1 once 15 TRBD1 TGCGCCAGCAGCTTGGGGACAGGTTCCAATCAGCCCCAGCATTTT CASSLGTGSNQPQHF
TRBJ1-1 TRBV19 NA 14 NA TGTGCCAGTAGTGAGGCGGCGCGGGTCACTGAAGCTTTCTTT CASSEAARVTEAFF
TRBJ1-6 TRBV10-3 NA 14 TRBD1 TGTGCCATCAGTGAGCGGGGACAGAATTCACCCCTCCACTTT CAISERGQNSPLHF